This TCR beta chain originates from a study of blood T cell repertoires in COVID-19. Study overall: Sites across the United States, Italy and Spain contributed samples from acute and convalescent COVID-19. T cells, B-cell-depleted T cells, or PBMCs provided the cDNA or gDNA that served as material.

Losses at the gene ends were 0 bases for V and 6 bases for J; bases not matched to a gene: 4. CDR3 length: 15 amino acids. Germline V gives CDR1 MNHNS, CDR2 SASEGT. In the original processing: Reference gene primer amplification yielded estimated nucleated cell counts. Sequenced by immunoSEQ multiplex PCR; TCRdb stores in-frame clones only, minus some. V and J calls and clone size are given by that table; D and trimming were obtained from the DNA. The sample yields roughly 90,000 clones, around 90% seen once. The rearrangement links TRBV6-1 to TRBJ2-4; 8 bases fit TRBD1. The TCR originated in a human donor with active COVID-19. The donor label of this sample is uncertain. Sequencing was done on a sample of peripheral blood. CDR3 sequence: CASSEASGGLNIQYF. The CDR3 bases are TGTGCCAGCAGTGAAGCGTCAGGGGGCCTAAACATTCAGTACTTC.